The rows below give T cell receptor beta chains drawn from one sample of a study of T cells in Graves' hyperthyroidism and ophthalmopathy. TCRdb re-derived calls from the multiplex PCR reads in MiXCR, one entry per CDR3 protein. Found here are a few hundred thousand distinct CDR3 sequences, 15% to 20% of them singletons; the top ten hold about 16%. The sequenced sample was blood. The receptors derive from a woman between 18 and 29 years old with Graves' ophthalmopathy. Each CDR3 is given with its conserved first and last residue. The D gene is left open where the match is weak. A row's size may be missing; if present it is once, few, many or a size class.

J gene: TRBJ2-7; V gene: TRBV29-1; clone size: few; D gene: .; CDR3 DNA: TGCAGCGTTGAATTACTAGGACTGAACTCCTACGAGCAGTACTTC; CDR3 protein: CSVELLGLNSYEQYF
J gene: TRBJ1-1; V gene: TRBV6-1; clone size: few; D gene: .; CDR3 DNA: TGTGCCAGCAGTCGGGACTTATCAAACACTGAAGCTTTCTTT; CDR3 protein: CASSRDLSNTEAFF
J gene: TRBJ1-6; V gene: TRBV6-5; clone size: once; D gene: TRBD1; CDR3 DNA: TGTGCCAGCAGTTACGGGACAGGGCCTAGCTCCTATAATTCACCCCTCCACTTT; CDR3 protein: CASSYGTGPSSYNSPLHF
J gene: TRBJ2-7; V gene: TRBV4-1; clone size: .; D gene: .; CDR3 DNA: TGCGCCAGCAGCCAAGAAAGACAGTCCTACGAGCAGTACTTC; CDR3 protein: CASSQERQSYEQYF
J gene: TRBJ1-2; V gene: TRBV4-3; clone size: .; D gene: .; CDR3 DNA: TGCGCCAGCAGCCAAGGGATCAGGGGTACCTATGGCTACACCTTC; CDR3 protein: CASSQGIRGTYGYTF
J gene: TRBJ1-1; V gene: TRBV11-2; clone size: many; D gene: .; CDR3 DNA: TGTGCCAGCAGCCCGACCGGGGGGGGGGCTTTCTTT; CDR3 protein: CASSPTGGGAFF
J gene: TRBJ2-7; V gene: TRBV2; clone size: .; D gene: .; CDR3 DNA: TGTGCCAGCCGGGACACCACCTACGAGCAGTACTTC; CDR3 protein: CASRDTTYEQYF
J gene: TRBJ1-2; V gene: TRBV28; clone size: many; D gene: TRBD1; CDR3 DNA: TGTGCCAGCAGTTCAACGGGACAGGGCAACTATGGCTACACCTTC; CDR3 protein: CASSSTGQGNYGYTF
J gene: TRBJ1-1; V gene: TRBV15; clone size: few; D gene: TRBD1; CDR3 DNA: TGTGCCACCAGCAGAGATCAGACAGGGCTCCCTGAAGCTTTCTTT; CDR3 protein: CATSRDQTGLPEAFF
J gene: TRBJ2-7; V gene: TRBV18; clone size: many; D gene: TRBD1; CDR3 DNA: TGTGCCAGCTCAAGGACAGGGACCGACGAGCAGTACTTC; CDR3 protein: CASSRTGTDEQYF
J gene: TRBJ2-7; V gene: TRBV7-2; clone size: many; D gene: TRBD1; CDR3 DNA: TGTGCCAGCAGCTTAGGGGTGGGCAGGGGGCTTCACGAGCAGTACTTC; CDR3 protein: CASSLGVGRGLHEQYF
J gene: TRBJ2-7; V gene: TRBV30; clone size: many; D gene: .; CDR3 DNA: TGTGCCTGGAGTGTCGTCTCCTACGAGCAGTACTTC; CDR3 protein: CAWSVVSYEQYF
J gene: TRBJ2-3; V gene: TRBV6-2/TRBV6-3; clone size: .; D gene: .; CDR3 DNA: TGTGCCAGCGCTCCAGGGATCGCGGCTACGCAGTATTTT; CDR3 protein: CASAPGIAATQYF
J gene: TRBJ2-1; V gene: TRBV30; clone size: few; D gene: TRBD2; CDR3 DNA: TGTGCCTGGAGAACTGCAGCGGGGGGCGAAGTGTCCTACAATGAGCAGTTCTTC; CDR3 protein: CAWRTAAGGEVSYNEQFF
J gene: TRBJ1-5; V gene: TRBV6-2/TRBV6-3; clone size: many; D gene: .; CDR3 DNA: TGTGCCAGCAGACTTGACAGGTGGGATAGCAATCAGCCCCAGCATTTT; CDR3 protein: CASRLDRWDSNQPQHF
J gene: TRBJ2-1; V gene: TRBV20-1; clone size: .; D gene: TRBD2; CDR3 DNA: TGCAGTGCTAGCCTAGCGGGGTGGTACAATGAGCAGTTCTTC; CDR3 protein: CSASLAGWYNEQFF
J gene: TRBJ1-1; V gene: TRBV2; clone size: many; D gene: .; CDR3 DNA: TGTGCCAGCAGTGATGTAGGTCCTTTCTTT; CDR3 protein: CASSDVGPFF
J gene: TRBJ1-1; V gene: TRBV18; clone size: many; D gene: .; CDR3 DNA: TGTGCCAGCTCACCCACTCAGAACACTGAAGCTTTCTTT; CDR3 protein: CASSPTQNTEAFF
J gene: TRBJ1-1; V gene: TRBV2; clone size: many; D gene: .; CDR3 DNA: TGTGCCAGCAGTGAAAGTTTACAGATGAACACTGAAGCTTTCTTT; CDR3 protein: CASSESLQMNTEAFF
J gene: TRBJ1-1; V gene: TRBV7-9; clone size: many; D gene: .; CDR3 DNA: TGTGCCAGCAGCTTATCAGAGGGACCTGAAGCTTTCTTT; CDR3 protein: CASSLSEGPEAFF
J gene: TRBJ1-2; V gene: TRBV6-1; clone size: .; D gene: .; CDR3 DNA: TGTGCCAGCGTGGGAGAAATTAACTATGGCTACACCTTC; CDR3 protein: CASVGEINYGYTF
J gene: TRBJ1-3; V gene: TRBV2; clone size: few; D gene: .; CDR3 DNA: TGTGCCAGCAACCTGGACAGCGGAAACACCATATATTTT; CDR3 protein: CASNLDSGNTIYF
J gene: TRBJ2-1; V gene: TRBV5-1; clone size: many; D gene: .; CDR3 DNA: TGCGCCAGCAGACCCGGGACTGAGATCTACAATGAGCAGTTCTTC; CDR3 protein: CASRPGTEIYNEQFF
J gene: TRBJ2-5; V gene: TRBV28; clone size: few; D gene: .; CDR3 DNA: TGTGCCAGCAGTTTAAGGGGGACCGGGGGGGAGACCCAGTACTTC; CDR3 protein: CASSLRGTGGETQYF
J gene: TRBJ2-5; V gene: TRBV28; clone size: few; D gene: .; CDR3 DNA: TGTGCCAGCAGTTTTTTCCGGGCCCAAGAGACCCAGTACTTC; CDR3 protein: CASSFFRAQETQYF
J gene: TRBJ2-7; V gene: TRBV19; clone size: few; D gene: .; CDR3 DNA: TGTGCCAGTAGTGCCAGGGGAGGTGGGGAGCAGTACTTC; CDR3 protein: CASSARGGGEQYF
J gene: TRBJ2-1; V gene: TRBV5-6; clone size: many; D gene: .; CDR3 DNA: TGTGCCAGCAGCTTGGTCAGGACCTACAATGAGCAGTTCTTC; CDR3 protein: CASSLVRTYNEQFF
J gene: TRBJ1-5; V gene: TRBV27; clone size: .; D gene: .; CDR3 DNA: TGTGCCAGCAGTTTAGTGGCAGGGGAGGGCAGCTATAGCAATCAGCCCCAGCATTTT; CDR3 protein: CASSLVAGEGSYSNQPQHF
J gene: TRBJ1-2; V gene: TRBV2; clone size: .; D gene: .; CDR3 DNA: TGTGCCAGCAGTGAGCGGGCTAACTATGGCTACACCTTC; CDR3 protein: CASSERANYGYTF
J gene: TRBJ2-5; V gene: TRBV7-9; clone size: .; D gene: TRBD1; CDR3 DNA: TGTGCCAGCAGCTTAGTCCGGGACAGGGGACGGGAGTACCAAGAGACCCAGTACTTC; CDR3 protein: CASSLVRDRGREYQETQYF
J gene: TRBJ2-6; V gene: TRBV19; clone size: .; D gene: .; CDR3 DNA: TGTGCCAGTAGTATAGATTATTCAGGGGCTGGGGCCAACGTCCTGACTTTC; CDR3 protein: CASSIDYSGAGANVLTF